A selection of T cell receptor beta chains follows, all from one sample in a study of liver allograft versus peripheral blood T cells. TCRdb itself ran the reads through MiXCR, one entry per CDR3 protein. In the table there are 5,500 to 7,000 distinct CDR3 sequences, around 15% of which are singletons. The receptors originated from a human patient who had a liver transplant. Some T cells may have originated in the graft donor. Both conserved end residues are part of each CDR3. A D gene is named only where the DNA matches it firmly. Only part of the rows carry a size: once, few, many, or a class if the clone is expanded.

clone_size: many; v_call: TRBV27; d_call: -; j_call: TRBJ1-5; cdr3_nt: TGTGCCAGCAGTTTAGTAGGCGGAAATCAGCCCCAGCATTTT; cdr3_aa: CASSLVGGNQPQHF
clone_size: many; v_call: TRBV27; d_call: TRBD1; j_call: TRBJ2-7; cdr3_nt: TGTGCCAGCAGTTCCGGGACAGGGTTTGTCTACGAGCAGTACTTC; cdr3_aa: CASSSGTGFVYEQYF
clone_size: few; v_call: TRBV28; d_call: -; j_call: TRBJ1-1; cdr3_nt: TGTGCCAGCATCCCAACCCTGAACACTGAAGCTTTCTTT; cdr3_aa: CASIPTLNTEAFF
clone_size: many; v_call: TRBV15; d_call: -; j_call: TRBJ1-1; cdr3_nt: TGTGCCACTAAGTTGGGTTTAGGGGACACTGAAGCTTTCTTT; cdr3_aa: CATKLGLGDTEAFF
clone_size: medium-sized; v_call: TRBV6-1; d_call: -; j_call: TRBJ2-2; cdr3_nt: TGTGCCAGCGGTCCCTTCACCGGGGAGCTGTTTTTT; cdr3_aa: CASGPFTGELFF
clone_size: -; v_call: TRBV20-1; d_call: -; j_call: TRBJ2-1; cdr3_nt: TGCAGTGCTAAAGGACGGTCCTACAATGAGCAGTTCTTC; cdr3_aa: CSAKGRSYNEQFF
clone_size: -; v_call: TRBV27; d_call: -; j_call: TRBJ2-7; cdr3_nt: TGTGCCAGCGAATCAAGGGCAGCCTCCTACGAGCAGTACTTC; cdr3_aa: CASESRAASYEQYF
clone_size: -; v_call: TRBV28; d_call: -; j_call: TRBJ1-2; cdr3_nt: TGTGCCAGCAGTTCACACAGTAACTATGGCTACACCTTC; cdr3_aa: CASSSHSNYGYTF
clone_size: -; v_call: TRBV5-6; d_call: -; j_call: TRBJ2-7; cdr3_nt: TGTGCCAGCAGCTTGCTCCACGAGCAGTACTTC; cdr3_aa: CASSLLHEQYF
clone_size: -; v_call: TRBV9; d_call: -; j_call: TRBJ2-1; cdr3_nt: TGTGCCAGCAGCGTAGACGGGGTAGTCTACAATGAGCAGTTCTTC; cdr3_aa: CASSVDGVVYNEQFF
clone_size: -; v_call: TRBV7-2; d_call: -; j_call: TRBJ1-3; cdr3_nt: TGTGCCAGCGCCCAGGGTTCAAACACCATATATTTT; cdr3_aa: CASAQGSNTIYF
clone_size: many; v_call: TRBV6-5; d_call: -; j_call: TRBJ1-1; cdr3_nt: TGTGCCAGCAGTTACGAGTTGAGGGTAGCTGAAGCTTTCTTT; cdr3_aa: CASSYELRVAEAFF
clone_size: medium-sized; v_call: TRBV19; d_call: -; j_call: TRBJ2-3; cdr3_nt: TGTGCCAGTAGTTACTGGCAAGATACGCAGTATTTT; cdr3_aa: CASSYWQDTQYF
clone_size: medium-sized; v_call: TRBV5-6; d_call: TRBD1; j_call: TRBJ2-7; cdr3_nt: TGTGCCAGCAGCTCATCCGGGACAGGGGGCAGAGAGCAGTACTTC; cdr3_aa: CASSSSGTGGREQYF
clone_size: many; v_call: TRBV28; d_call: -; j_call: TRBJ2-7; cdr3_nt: TGTGCCAGCAGACCCCCCGACAGTCGCGACGAGCAGTACTTC; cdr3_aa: CASRPPDSRDEQYF
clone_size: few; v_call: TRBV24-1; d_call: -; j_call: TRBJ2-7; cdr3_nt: TGTGCCACCAGTAAGACAGACCACTACGAGCAGTACTTC; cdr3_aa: CATSKTDHYEQYF
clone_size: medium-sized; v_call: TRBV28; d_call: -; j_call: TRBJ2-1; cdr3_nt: TGTGCCAGCAGTTTGAACCCACCTGAGCAGTTCTTC; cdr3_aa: CASSLNPPEQFF
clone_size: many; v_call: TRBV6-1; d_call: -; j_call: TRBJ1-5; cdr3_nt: TGTGCCAGCAGTGACCCCCGGCAGGTGAGCAATCAGCCCCAGCATTTT; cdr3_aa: CASSDPRQVSNQPQHF
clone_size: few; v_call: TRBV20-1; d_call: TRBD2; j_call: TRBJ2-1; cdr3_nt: TGCAGTGCTCCGGGCCTAGCGGGGGTCTACAATGAGCAGTTCTTC; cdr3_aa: CSAPGLAGVYNEQFF
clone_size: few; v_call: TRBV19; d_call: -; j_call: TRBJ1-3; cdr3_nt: TGTGCCAGTAGTATAGACGCGAACTCTGGAAACACCATATATTTT; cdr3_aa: CASSIDANSGNTIYF
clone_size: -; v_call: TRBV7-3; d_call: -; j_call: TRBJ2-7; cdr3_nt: TGTGCCAGCAGCTTAGACAGGTCCTACGAGCAGTACTTC; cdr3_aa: CASSLDRSYEQYF
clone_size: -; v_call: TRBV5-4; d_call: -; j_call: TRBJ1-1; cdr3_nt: TGTGCCAGCAGCCATTGGACGGATCCCGGGACTGAAGCTTTCTTT; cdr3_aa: CASSHWTDPGTEAFF
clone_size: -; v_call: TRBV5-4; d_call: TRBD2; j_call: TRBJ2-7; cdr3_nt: TGTGCCAGCAGCCCCGGCGCAGCCCGGCGGGAGTGGTCCTACGAGCAGTACTTC; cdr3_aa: CASSPGAARREWSYEQYF
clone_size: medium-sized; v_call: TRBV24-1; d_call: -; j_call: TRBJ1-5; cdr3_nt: TGTGCCACCAGTGCGGTACTGGGGAATCAGCCCCAGCATTTT; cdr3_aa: CATSAVLGNQPQHF
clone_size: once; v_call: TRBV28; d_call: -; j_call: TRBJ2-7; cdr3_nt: TGTGCCAGCAGCACCTCGGAAGGGCGGACGCAGGACGAGCAGTACTTC; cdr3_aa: CASSTSEGRTQDEQYF
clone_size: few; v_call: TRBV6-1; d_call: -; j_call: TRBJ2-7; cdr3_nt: TGTGCCAGCAGTGAGGCAAGGACAATGGACTCCTACGAGCAGTACTTC; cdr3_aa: CASSEARTMDSYEQYF
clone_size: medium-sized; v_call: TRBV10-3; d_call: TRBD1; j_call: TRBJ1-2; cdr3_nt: TGTGCCACAAGACAGGGTGATGGCTACACCTTC; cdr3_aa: CATRQGDGYTF
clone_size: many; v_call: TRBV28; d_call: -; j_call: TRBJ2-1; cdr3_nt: TGTGCCAGCAGTTTAGTCGGGGTTTACAATGAGCAGTTCTTC; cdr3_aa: CASSLVGVYNEQFF
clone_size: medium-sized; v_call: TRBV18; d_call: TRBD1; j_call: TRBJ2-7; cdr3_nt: TGTGCCAGCTCACCCCGGGACAGCAGCTCCTACGAGCAGTACTTC; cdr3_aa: CASSPRDSSSYEQYF
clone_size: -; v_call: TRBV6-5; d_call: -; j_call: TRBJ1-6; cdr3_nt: TGTGCCAGCAGTCCATCTCAGGGACACTATAATTCACCCCTCCACTTT; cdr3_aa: CASSPSQGHYNSPLHF
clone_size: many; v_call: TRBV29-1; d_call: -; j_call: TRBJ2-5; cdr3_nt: TGCAGCGCTGACGCCAGGGATGCTCAAGAGACCCAGTACTTC; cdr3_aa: CSADARDAQETQYF
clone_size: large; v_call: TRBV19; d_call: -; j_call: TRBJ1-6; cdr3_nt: TGTGCCAGTAGCGAGTCCCCCCCGGATTATAATTCACCCCTCCACTTT; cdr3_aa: CASSESPPDYNSPLHF
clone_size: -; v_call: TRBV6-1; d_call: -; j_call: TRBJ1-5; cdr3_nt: TGTGCCACCGAAGGACAGCCCAAGCCCCAGCATTTT; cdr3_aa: CATEGQPKPQHF
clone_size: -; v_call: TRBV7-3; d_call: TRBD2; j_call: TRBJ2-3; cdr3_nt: TGTGCCAGCAGCTTAATGTCGGGGGGGCTTTCAGATACGCAGTATTTT; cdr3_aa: CASSLMSGGLSDTQYF
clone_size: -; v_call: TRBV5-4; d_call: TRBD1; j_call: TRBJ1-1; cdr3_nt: TGTGCCAGCAGCCGCTGGGACAGCCCGAACACTGAAGCTTTCTTT; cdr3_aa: CASSRWDSPNTEAFF
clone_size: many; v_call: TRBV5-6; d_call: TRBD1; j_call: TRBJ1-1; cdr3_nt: TGTGCCAGCAGTTTTTCCCCGGGACAGGTGAACACTGAAGCTTTCTTT; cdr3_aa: CASSFSPGQVNTEAFF
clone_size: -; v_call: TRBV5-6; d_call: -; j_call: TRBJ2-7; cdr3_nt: TGTGCCAGCAGCCCAGGGATAGCCTACGAGCAGTACTTC; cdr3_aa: CASSPGIAYEQYF
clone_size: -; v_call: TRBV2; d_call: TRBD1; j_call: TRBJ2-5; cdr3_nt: TGTGCCAGCAGTGAAGGGAACGGACAGGGAGAGACCCAGTACTTC; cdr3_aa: CASSEGNGQGETQYF
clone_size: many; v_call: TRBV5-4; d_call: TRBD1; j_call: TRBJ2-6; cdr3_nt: TGTGCCGTTAATTTCCGGGACAGGGACTCTGGGGCCAACGTCCTGACTTTC; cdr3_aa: CAVNFRDRDSGANVLTF
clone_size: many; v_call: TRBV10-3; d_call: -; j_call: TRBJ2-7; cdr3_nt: TGTGCCATCAGTGAGACAGCTTACGAGCAGTACTTC; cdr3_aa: CAISETAYEQYF
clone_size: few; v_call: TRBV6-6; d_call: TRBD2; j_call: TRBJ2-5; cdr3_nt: TGTGCCAGCAGTTTCACCGGGACTAGCCGAGAGACCCAGTACTTC; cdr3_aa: CASSFTGTSRETQYF
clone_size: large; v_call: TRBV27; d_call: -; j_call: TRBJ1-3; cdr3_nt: TGTGCCAGCAGCCCCTTAGGGGAAGCTGGAAACACCATATATTTT; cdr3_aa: CASSPLGEAGNTIYF
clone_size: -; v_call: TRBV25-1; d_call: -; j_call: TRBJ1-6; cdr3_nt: TGTGCCAGCAGTGGTGACAGTCATAATTCACCCCTCCACTTT; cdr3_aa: CASSGDSHNSPLHF
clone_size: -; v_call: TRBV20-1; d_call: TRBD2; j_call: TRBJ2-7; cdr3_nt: TGCAGTGCTAGATTGCTAGCGGCTGAGATGGGGGACGAGCAGTACTTC; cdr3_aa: CSARLLAAEMGDEQYF
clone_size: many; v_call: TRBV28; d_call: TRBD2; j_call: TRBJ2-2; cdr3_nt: TGTGCCAGCAGTTTAGAACTAGCGGGAGGGTTTTTCTTCACCGGGGAGCTGTTTTTT; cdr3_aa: CASSLELAGGFFFTGELFF
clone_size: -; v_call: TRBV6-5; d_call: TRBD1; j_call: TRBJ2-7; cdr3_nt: TGTGCCAGCAGTTACCCGGGACAGGGCGCCTACGAGCAGTACTTC; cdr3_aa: CASSYPGQGAYEQYF
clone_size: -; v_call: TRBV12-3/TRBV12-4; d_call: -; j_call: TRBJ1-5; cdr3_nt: TGTGCCAGCAGCTTACGACGGAGCAATCAGCCCCAGCATTTT; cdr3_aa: CASSLRRSNQPQHF
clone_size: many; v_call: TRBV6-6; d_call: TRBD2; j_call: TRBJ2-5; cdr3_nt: TGTGCCAGCAGTTATAGCGGGGACCAAGAGACCCAGTACTTC; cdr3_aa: CASSYSGDQETQYF
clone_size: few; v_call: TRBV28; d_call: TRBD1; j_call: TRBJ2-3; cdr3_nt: TGTGCCAGCAGCCGACAGGGTGGATCGCTAGATACGCAGTATTTT; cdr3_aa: CASSRQGGSLDTQYF
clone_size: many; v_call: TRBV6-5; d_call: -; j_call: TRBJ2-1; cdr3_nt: TGTGCCACCCGGGTGGCAGCCTACAATGAGCAGTTCTTC; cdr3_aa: CATRVAAYNEQFF
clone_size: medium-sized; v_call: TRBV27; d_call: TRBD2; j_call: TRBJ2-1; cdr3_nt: TGTGCCAGCAGTCCCGGGACTAGCGGGGGGGCCTATGAGCAGTTCTTC; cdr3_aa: CASSPGTSGGAYEQFF
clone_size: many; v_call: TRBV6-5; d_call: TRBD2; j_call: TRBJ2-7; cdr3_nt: TGTGCCAGCAGCCCCAGGGACTACTCCTACGAGCAGTACTTC; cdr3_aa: CASSPRDYSYEQYF
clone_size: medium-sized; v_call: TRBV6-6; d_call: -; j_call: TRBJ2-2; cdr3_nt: TGTGCCAGCACACGGGCAGCATATGAAGGGGGGGAGCTGTTTTTT; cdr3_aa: CASTRAAYEGGELFF
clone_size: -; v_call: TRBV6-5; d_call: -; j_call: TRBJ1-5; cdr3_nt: TGTGCCAGCAGTTACTCGGAAGGTAGCAATCAGCCCCAGCATTTT; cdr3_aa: CASSYSEGSNQPQHF
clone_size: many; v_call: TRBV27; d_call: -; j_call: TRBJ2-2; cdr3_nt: TGTGCCAGCAGTGTCAGAATCACCGGGGAGCTGTTTTTT; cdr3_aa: CASSVRITGELFF